This T cell receptor (beta chain) was observed in a study of T-cell memory formation after mild COVID-19. The wider study: Clusters of TCRs were largely donor specific. The study's findings and limits: From day 15 to 85, contracting clones were balanced between CD4 and CD8, whereas later expanders leaned toward CD4+.

Notes on this clonotype: Its antigen is unknown.

Germline CDR1 and CDR2: SNHLY and FYNNEI. The V end lost 8 bases, the J end lost 9 bases, and 11 bases lay between the germline ends. CDR3 length equals 11 residues. It was 5'RACE with constant-segment primers that produced the TCR alpha and TCR beta cDNA libraries, which carried sample barcodes and UMIs. TCRdb recomputed calls from the 5' RACE reads with MiXCR, one row per CDR3 protein. The data contain fewer than 60,000 distinct CDR3 sequences, about 30% of them singletons. The source is a man aged 18 to 30 who had mild COVID-19 (a few samples of this study predate the infection). Cell type and time point are not known. V usage is TRBV2 and J usage is TRBJ2-1, with D hard to call. The sample consisted of PBMCs or a T cell subset sorted from them (not recorded which). In nucleotides, the CDR3 is TGTGCCAGCGGGCGGTCGGCTGAGCAGTTCTTC. Translating gives CASGRSAEQFF.